A selection of T cell receptor beta chains follows, all from one sample in a study of blood T cell repertoires in COVID-19. The protocol was immunoSEQ multiplex PCR, while the TCRdb copy is restricted to in-frame clones and leaves out a portion. Here the sample spans 250,000 to 300,000 clones, 70% to 75% being singletons. Sequencing was done on a sample of peripheral blood. The receptors here all came from an elderly woman with acute or convalescent COVID-19. The CDR3 runs from the conserved cysteine through the conserved F or W. The order of the fields is V gene, J gene, clone size, D gene, CDR3 DNA, CDR3 protein. A D gene is named only where the DNA matches it firmly. Expanded clones get a size class; other rows say once, few or many, or leave the size out.

v_gene: TRBV10-3
j_gene: TRBJ2-1
abundance: few
d_gene: TRBD2
CDR3nt: TGTGCCATCAAGGGCGGGGGATACAATGAGCAGTTCTTC
CDR3aa: CAIKGGGYNEQFF

v_gene: TRBV20-1
j_gene: TRBJ2-6
abundance: once
d_gene: NA
CDR3nt: TGCAGTGCTAGTCAGACAGACTCTGGGGCCAACGTCCTGACTTTC
CDR3aa: CSASQTDSGANVLTF

v_gene: TRBV4-1
j_gene: TRBJ1-5
abundance: few
d_gene: NA
CDR3nt: TGCGCCAGCAGCCAAGAGCCCCCACAGGCACTTAGCAATCAGCCCCAGCATTTT
CDR3aa: CASSQEPPQALSNQPQHF

v_gene: TRBV6-6
j_gene: TRBJ1-5
abundance: NA
d_gene: TRBD1
CDR3nt: TGTGCCAGCAGTGCAACAGGGGGCGCAGGGCAGCCCCAGCATTTT
CDR3aa: CASSATGGAGQPQHF

v_gene: TRBV30
j_gene: TRBJ2-1
abundance: few
d_gene: NA
CDR3nt: TGTGCCTTCCAAACCTTCTTCAGTTACAATGAGCAGTTCTTC
CDR3aa: CAFQTFFSYNEQFF

v_gene: TRBV4-2
j_gene: TRBJ1-3
abundance: NA
d_gene: NA
CDR3nt: TGTGCCAGCAGCCAAGTAAGCGGCCAGCGTCTCTCTGGAAACACCATATATTTT
CDR3aa: CASSQVSGQRLSGNTIYF

v_gene: TRBV5-4
j_gene: TRBJ2-6
abundance: NA
d_gene: TRBD1
CDR3nt: TGTGCCAGCAGCACTCCGGGACAGGGACCTGGGGCCAACGTCCTGACTTTC
CDR3aa: CASSTPGQGPGANVLTF

v_gene: TRBV15
j_gene: TRBJ2-2
abundance: NA
d_gene: TRBD1
CDR3nt: TGTGCCACCAGCAGGGATCGACAGGGGGCGACCACCGGGGAGCTGTTTTTT
CDR3aa: CATSRDRQGATTGELFF

v_gene: TRBV7-3
j_gene: TRBJ2-7
abundance: few
d_gene: NA
CDR3nt: TGTGCCAGCAGCGATCAAGCAGGCTACGAGCAGTACTTC
CDR3aa: CASSDQAGYEQYF

v_gene: TRBV3-1/TRBV3-2
j_gene: TRBJ2-3
abundance: few
d_gene: TRBD2
CDR3nt: TGTGCCAGCAGCCAGTACCTAGCGGGCGTTAGCACAGATACGCAGTATTTT
CDR3aa: CASSQYLAGVSTDTQYF

v_gene: TRBV9
j_gene: TRBJ2-2
abundance: NA
d_gene: TRBD2
CDR3nt: TGTGCCAGCAGCCCGCATCTAGGCGGGGGGGCGAAGGGGGAGCTGTTTTTT
CDR3aa: CASSPHLGGGAKGELFF

v_gene: TRBV19
j_gene: TRBJ1-1
abundance: NA
d_gene: TRBD1
CDR3nt: TGTGCCAGTAATCTACAGGGGGGGAACACTGAAGCTTTCTTT
CDR3aa: CASNLQGGNTEAFF

v_gene: TRBV5-6
j_gene: TRBJ2-3
abundance: once
d_gene: TRBD1
CDR3nt: TGTGCCAGCAGCTTCGGGACAGGGGGAGATACGCAGTATTTT
CDR3aa: CASSFGTGGDTQYF

v_gene: TRBV4-3
j_gene: TRBJ1-5
abundance: NA
d_gene: TRBD1
CDR3nt: TGCGCCAGCAGCCAAGGATTACAGGGGGCGCATCAGCCCCAGCATTTT
CDR3aa: CASSQGLQGAHQPQHF

v_gene: TRBV5-1
j_gene: TRBJ2-3
abundance: NA
d_gene: TRBD2
CDR3nt: TGCGCCAGCAGCACGGGACTAGCGAGAGATACGCAGTATTTT
CDR3aa: CASSTGLARDTQYF

v_gene: TRBV7-2
j_gene: TRBJ1-3
abundance: NA
d_gene: NA
CDR3nt: TGTGCCAGCAGCTTAGCGACGGGTACTGGAAACACCATATATTTT
CDR3aa: CASSLATGTGNTIYF

v_gene: TRBV2
j_gene: TRBJ1-5
abundance: NA
d_gene: NA
CDR3nt: TGTGCCAGCAGTACAGGGAGTATCGGCAATCAGCCCCAGCATTTT
CDR3aa: CASSTGSIGNQPQHF

v_gene: TRBV3-1/TRBV3-2
j_gene: TRBJ1-1
abundance: few
d_gene: NA
CDR3nt: TGTGCCAGCAGCCGTGCCGGAGATTCGAACACTGAAGCTTTCTTT
CDR3aa: CASSRAGDSNTEAFF

v_gene: TRBV2
j_gene: TRBJ1-2
abundance: NA
d_gene: NA
CDR3nt: TGTGCCAGCAATGAGGGGGGATATGGCTACACCTTC
CDR3aa: CASNEGGYGYTF

v_gene: TRBV6-6
j_gene: TRBJ2-2
abundance: NA
d_gene: NA
CDR3nt: TGTGCCAGCAGTTACCCAACAGCCTCGAACACCGGGGAGCTGTTTTTT
CDR3aa: CASSYPTASNTGELFF

v_gene: TRBV23-1
j_gene: TRBJ2-3
abundance: NA
d_gene: TRBD2
CDR3nt: TGCGCCAGCAGTCAGGGGAGCGGGAGCGGCGGCACAGATACGCAGTATTTT
CDR3aa: CASSQGSGSGGTDTQYF

v_gene: TRBV7-4
j_gene: TRBJ1-6
abundance: few
d_gene: NA
CDR3nt: TGTGCCAGCATCGTGTGGCAGGAGGTTTCACCCCTCCACTTT
CDR3aa: CASIVWQEVSPLHF

v_gene: TRBV18
j_gene: TRBJ2-2
abundance: NA
d_gene: NA
CDR3nt: TGTGCCAGCTCACTTAGCGCGGTCGTCACCGGGGAGCTGTTTTTT
CDR3aa: CASSLSAVVTGELFF

v_gene: TRBV12-5
j_gene: TRBJ2-1
abundance: few
d_gene: TRBD1
CDR3nt: TGTGCTAGTGGTCGGACAGGGGGCAATGAGCAGTTCTTC
CDR3aa: CASGRTGGNEQFF

v_gene: TRBV6-2/TRBV6-3
j_gene: TRBJ2-5
abundance: NA
d_gene: TRBD1
CDR3nt: TGTGCCAGCAGTTATCCGGCGGGACAGGGGAAAGAGACCCAGTACTTC
CDR3aa: CASSYPAGQGKETQYF

v_gene: TRBV5-1
j_gene: TRBJ1-1
abundance: few
d_gene: NA
CDR3nt: TGCGCCAGCAGCTTGGGGCAGGGGATGAACACTGAAGCTTTCTTT
CDR3aa: CASSLGQGMNTEAFF

v_gene: TRBV9
j_gene: TRBJ1-4
abundance: NA
d_gene: NA
CDR3nt: TGTGCCAGCAGCGCGGGACACATAGATGAAAAACTGTTTTTT
CDR3aa: CASSAGHIDEKLFF

v_gene: TRBV19
j_gene: TRBJ1-5
abundance: once
d_gene: NA
CDR3nt: TGTGCCAGTAGTATAGTACTGGATCAGCCCCAGCATTTT
CDR3aa: CASSIVLDQPQHF

v_gene: TRBV5-6
j_gene: TRBJ1-3
abundance: NA
d_gene: NA
CDR3nt: TGTGCCAGCAGCCTTAAGAGGGGTACAGGGTTAGGAAACACCATATATTTT
CDR3aa: CASSLKRGTGLGNTIYF

v_gene: TRBV10-3
j_gene: TRBJ2-5
abundance: NA
d_gene: TRBD2
CDR3nt: TGTGCCATCCCCTTCCCCACGGGGGGGCTTGAGACCCAGTACTTC
CDR3aa: CAIPFPTGGLETQYF

v_gene: TRBV10-3
j_gene: TRBJ1-2
abundance: NA
d_gene: TRBD1
CDR3nt: TGTGCCATCACCTCGACAGGGGACTATGGCTACACCTTC
CDR3aa: CAITSTGDYGYTF

v_gene: TRBV2
j_gene: TRBJ2-5
abundance: NA
d_gene: TRBD1
CDR3nt: TGTGCCAGCAGTGTATTCCCGGGACAGGGGTGGGAGACCCAGTACTTC
CDR3aa: CASSVFPGQGWETQYF

v_gene: TRBV4-1
j_gene: TRBJ1-1
abundance: NA
d_gene: NA
CDR3nt: TGCGCCAGCAGCCCCGGGTCAACTGAAGCTTTCTTT
CDR3aa: CASSPGSTEAFF

v_gene: TRBV2
j_gene: TRBJ1-6
abundance: NA
d_gene: NA
CDR3nt: TGTGCCAGCAGTGAAAGGGGGGGTCGCGCACCCCTCCACTTT
CDR3aa: CASSERGGRAPLHF

v_gene: TRBV3-1/TRBV3-2
j_gene: TRBJ2-1
abundance: few
d_gene: NA
CDR3nt: TGTGCCAGCAGCCAATCAGGCGGGGATGAGCAGTTCTTC
CDR3aa: CASSQSGGDEQFF

v_gene: TRBV27
j_gene: TRBJ1-1
abundance: NA
d_gene: NA
CDR3nt: TGTGCCAGCAGTCGGCCGGGAACTGAAGCTTTCTTT
CDR3aa: CASSRPGTEAFF

v_gene: TRBV2
j_gene: TRBJ2-1
abundance: NA
d_gene: TRBD1
CDR3nt: TGTGCCAGCAGACTAGGGACAGGCGATGAGCAGTTCTTC
CDR3aa: CASRLGTGDEQFF

v_gene: TRBV25-1
j_gene: TRBJ1-6
abundance: NA
d_gene: NA
CDR3nt: TGTGCCAGCCAGGGAACCTATAATTCACCCCTCCACTTT
CDR3aa: CASQGTYNSPLHF